These 18 T cell receptor beta chains came from one sample sequenced in a study of beta chain features in type 1 diabetes (dated by TCRdb to between 2018 and 2020). Their specific antigens are unknown. General findings and caveats noted by the study authors: In all four CD4+ subsets, TCRB CDR3 length was moderately but significantly shorter in type 1 diabetes patients.

The method behind the library was the immunoSEQ multiplex PCR assay. All of the isolated RNA was reverse transcribed with the High Capacity cDNA Reverse Transcription Kit, so expressed TCRB transcripts were sequenced. This immuneACCESS table, as held by TCRdb, lists in-frame sequences with V and J called but not all clones. Of the missing ones, under half trace to an unresolved V gene in checked studies; the others have no known cause. Within this sample are 300,000 to 400,000 clones, with 8% to 10% of them counted one time only. The leading ten clones occupy approximately 0.6% of the sample. The sample taken for sequencing was central memory CD4+ T cells from blood. The receptors derive from a young man with type 1 diabetes.

This clone has just a few counts. This chain uses TRBV6-5 with TRBJ2-5; D unresolved. Deletions cut 6 bases from V and 1 base from J, with 9 bases between. The CDR3 has 13 amino acids. The germline CDR1 and CDR2 sequences are MNHEY and SVGAGI. CDR3 in amino acids: CASRDGTQETQYF. CDR3 nucleotides: TGTGCCAGCAGAGACGGCACCCAAGAGACCCAGTACTTC.

In its sample, this clone was seen a few times. The J gene is TRBJ2-5, the V gene TRBV11-3, with D hard to call. The CDR3 loop spans 13 amino acids. V lost 2 bases, J lost 2 bases, and 6 bases lay in between. Germline CDR1 reads SGHNT; CDR2 reads YENEEA. The CDR3 sequence: CASSLLQQETQYF. CDR3 sequence (DNA): TGTGCCAGCAGCTTACTACAGCAAGAGACCCAGTACTTC.

This clone was seen many times. This CDR3 is CASNGDNYGYTF. CDR3 nucleotides: TGTGCCAGCAATGGGGATAACTATGGCTACACCTTC. The V call is TRBV2, the J call TRBJ1-2; D gene ambiguous. CDR3 length: 12 amino acids. Looked up from germline, CDR1 is SNHLY and CDR2 is FYNNEI. The V end was cut by 7 bases, the J end by 1 base, with 7 bases between.

This clone was seen only a few times. The V call is TRBV4-2, the J call TRBJ2-3, with D possibly being TRBD2 (6 bases). This CDR3 comprises 14 residues. The germline CDR1 and CDR2 sequences are LGHNA and YNFKEQ. V lost 4 bases and J 6 bases, leaving 14 bases between the germline ends. The CDR3 here is CASSLGRAGDTQYF. CDR3 DNA: TGTGCCAGCAGCCTCGGACGGGCGGGGGATACGCAGTATTTT.

The V gene is TRBV5-1, the J gene TRBJ1-4, with unresolved D. Germline V gene sequence: CDR1 SGHRS, CDR2 YFSETQ. V was shortened by 4 bases and J by 6 bases, with 10 bases between the two germline ends. The CDR3 contains 13 residues. The CDR3 spells CASSGGGDEKLFF. The CDR3, as DNA: TGCGCCAGCAGCGGCGGAGGAGATGAAAAACTGTTTTTT.

This clone was seen only a few times. V usage is TRBV10-3 and J usage is TRBJ2-3; 7 positions agree with TRBD1. The CDR3 covers 16 residues. V lost 11 bases to trimming and J lost 3 bases; unmatched junction nucleotides: 17. CDR1 and CDR2 (germline): ENHRY, SYGVKD. The CDR3 bases are TGTGCCCCAGCTCGGAACTCCCAGGGGGTTACAGATACGCAGTATTTT. Translated, it gives CAPARNSQGVTDTQYF.

This chain uses TRBV7-7 with TRBJ2-3; D might be TRBD2 (7 bases). V was trimmed by 5 bases and J by 2 bases, leaving 17 bases between them. CDR3 size: 16 residues. Germline V gives CDR1 SSHAT, CDR2 FNYEAQ (reference sequence). The CDR3 DNA is TGTGCCAGCAGCACCGTTAGGGGGAGGGCCACAGATACGCAGTATTTT. It encodes CASSTVRGRATDTQYF.

A few counts support this clone. This chain uses TRBV5-1 with TRBJ2-7; 8 positions match TRBD1. The germline V gene has CDR1 SGHRS and CDR2 YFSETQ. This CDR3 is built from 14 residues. The junction had 3 bases not matched to a gene; V was cut back by 2 bases and J by 2 bases. As DNA, the CDR3 is TGCGCCAGCAGCTTAGAGACAGGGGCCTACGAGCAGTACTTC. Translated: CASSLETGAYEQYF.

For this clone: In the same sample, other DNA sequences code for this CDR3. The genes are TRBV7-2 and TRBJ2-7; 7 bases line up with TRBD1. V lost 5 bases to trimming and J lost 2 bases; unmatched junction nucleotides: 6. Per the germline V gene, CDR1 is SGHTA and CDR2 is FQGNSA. This CDR3 has 14 amino acids. CDR3 bases: TGTGCCAGCAGCACCCGACAGGGTGCCTACGAGCAGTACTTC. Translating it yields CASSTRQGAYEQYF.

This chain uses TRBV6-4 with TRBJ2-1; 9 nucleotides agree with TRBD2. The ends lost 4 bases at V and 6 bases at J; junction bases unmatched: 7. CDR3 length: 15 residues. Germline values: CDR1 MRHNA, CDR2 SNTAGT. CDR3 protein: CASSALLAGSNEQFF. The CDR3 region has the DNA TGTGCCAGCAGTGCCCTACTAGCGGGTTCCAATGAGCAGTTCTTC.

This clone was detected only a few times. The rearrangement joins TRBV18 to TRBJ1-5, with 9 bases that match TRBD1. J gave up 4 bases and V 6 bases, and 7 bases lay outside the gene matches. The CDR3 covers 15 residues. Germline loops: CDR1 KGHSH, CDR2 LQKENI. CDR3 nucleotide sequence: TGTGCCAGCTCTGGGACAGGGAGAAAGAATCAGCCCCAGCATTTT. Translating gives CASSGTGRKNQPQHF.

This clone was found many times. The CDR3 sequence: CASSRKISNEKLFF. The CDR3 region has the DNA TGTGCCAGTAGCAGGAAGATATCAAATGAAAAACTGTTTTTT. The rearrangement uses TRBV19 and TRBJ1-4; D is ambiguous. The CDR3 has 14 amino acids. CDR1 and CDR2 from the germline V gene are LNHDA and SQIVND (reference sequence). With 6 bases removed from V and 5 bases from J, the gap between germline ends came to 13 bases.

The gene calls are TRBV2 and TRBJ2-5; D not resolved. This CDR3 is 11 amino acids long. Per the germline V gene, CDR1 is SNHLY and CDR2 is FYNNEI. The ends were cut back, 6 bases at V and 1 base at J, with 3 bases in the middle. CDR3 coding DNA: TGTGCCAGCAGAATCCAAGAGACCCAGTACTTC. Translated, it gives CASRIQETQYF.

This clone has more than one count but fewer than ten. This chain joins TRBV27 and TRBJ1-1; D is perhaps TRBD1 (6 bases). Germline assignment: CDR1 MNHEY and CDR2 SMNVEV (reference sequence). CDR3 length: 14 amino acids. V lost 1 base, J lost 4 bases, and 10 bases lay in between. The CDR3: CASSLWGPRTEAFF. CDR3 DNA: TGTGCCAGCAGTTTATGGGGGCCGCGCACTGAAGCTTTCTTT.

The rearrangement joins TRBV5-1 to TRBJ2-4; no clear D gene. This CDR3 comprises 14 residues. The germline V gene has CDR1 SGHRS and CDR2 YFSETQ. Trimming removed 2 bases at V and 1 base at J, with 7 bases between. The CDR3, as DNA: TGCGCCAGCAGCTTTAATTCCGCCAAAAACATTCAGTACTTC. Protein sequence: CASSFNSAKNIQYF.

The genes are TRBV4-3 and TRBJ1-2; 10 nucleotides align to TRBD1. The CDR3 spans 15 residues. CDR1 LGHNA and CDR2 YSLEER come from the germline V gene. The J segment lost 5 bases and the V segment lost 2 bases, leaving 5 bases of the junction unmatched. The CDR3 DNA reads TGCGCCAGCAGCCAAACGGGGACAGGGGAGTATGGCTACACCTTC. It is translated as CASSQTGTGEYGYTF.

The table lists this clone with a few counts. The J gene is TRBJ1-4, the V gene TRBV6-6, with 7 bases identical to TRBD1. Germline lookup yields CDR1 MNHNY and CDR2 SVGAGI (reference sequence). The CDR3 has 14 amino acids. The J segment lost 4 bases and the V segment lost 6 bases, leaving 5 bases of the junction unmatched. CDR3 sequence: CASRAGTVNEKLFF. In nucleotides, the CDR3 is TGTGCCAGCAGGGCGGGGACAGTTAATGAAAAACTGTTTTTT.

This clone was found a few times. The rearrangement joins TRBV15 to TRBJ2-7; tentatively, D is TRBD1 (5 bases). Trimming removed 0 bases from V and 1 base from J, with 7 bases in between. This CDR3 has 14 amino acids. The germline CDR1 and CDR2 sequences are LNHNV and YYDKDF (reference sequence). CDR3 nucleotide sequence: TGTGCCACCAGCAGAGACAGGGCGTCCTACGAGCAGTACTTC. Translation: CATSRDRASYEQYF.